One sample yielded the 26 T cell receptor beta chains listed below, sequenced in a study of T cell repertoires in cytomegalovirus infection (dated by TCRdb to 2018 to 2020). According to the study, the label for this sample's treatment or condition signals: in vitro stimulation with specific CMV peptide epitopes to enrich CMV-specific T cells. Their recognized antigens are unknown. The sequencer listed for this sample is Illumina HiSeq 1500. The raw public reads went through TCRdb reprocessing: fastp at Q25, MiXCR clone calling, in-frame beta chains kept. CDR3 protein sequences are deduplicated, and each keeps its most common genes and DNA. Counted in this sample were more than 300,000 distinct CDR3 sequences; roughly 34% of them appeared once. The ten largest clones take up roughly 14% of the sample. The material was cultured PBMCs, obtained from culture after CMV antigen stimulation. These receptors all stem from a human donor in good health (CMV status not recorded). Some clones in this sample may be carry-over from other donors' samples.

This clonotype was detected only a few times. The CDR3 reads CARRWYEQYV. Written as DNA, the CDR3 is TGTGCCAGGAGGTGGTACGAGCAGTACGTC. The chain uses TRBV19 and TRBJ2-7, with D uncertain. Germline-derived CDR1 and CDR2 are LNHDA and SQIVND (reference sequence). V was trimmed by 9 bases and J by 4 bases, leaving 7 bases between them. The CDR3 consists of 10 residues.

There are a few counts of this clonotype. The V call is TRBV6-6, the J call TRBJ1-6; 7 nucleotides agree with TRBD1. The CDR3 sequence is 16 residues long. In germline, CDR1 is MNHNY, CDR2 SVGAGI (reference sequence). With 6 bases clipped from V and 1 base from J, the junction kept 6 bases outside the gene matches. CDR3 residues: CASRNRGRSYNSPLHF. For the CDR3, the DNA is TGTGCCAGCAGGAACAGGGGAAGGTCCTATAATTCACCCCTCCACTTT.

The chain couples TRBV7-9 to TRBJ1-2; D is uncertain. Germline V CDR1 and CDR2: SEHNR, FQNEAQ (reference sequence). The CDR3 totals 14 residues. The germline V and J ends were trimmed by 2 bases and 2 bases, with 9 bases remaining between them. The CDR3 spells CASSLSYGNYGYTF. Written as DNA, the CDR3 is TGTGCCAGCAGCTTATCGTACGGAAACTATGGCTACACCTTC.

This clonotype was recorded a few times. V is TRBV7-2 and J is TRBJ2-1; D possibly uses TRBD1 or TRBD2 (6 bases each). Germline-derived CDR1 and CDR2 are SGHTA and FQGNSA. The CDR3 is 16 amino acids. The ends were cut back, 1 base at V and 6 bases at J, with 16 bases in the middle. The CDR3: CASSLEGGGGPNEQFF. The DNA of the CDR3 is TGTGCCAGCAGCTTAGAGGGGGGCGGTGGACCCAATGAGCAGTTCTTC.

This clonotype was seen more than once but under ten times. The rearrangement links TRBV28 to TRBJ1-2; TRBD1 aligns across 7 bases. CDR1 is MDHEN and CDR2 is SYDVKM in the germline V gene. The trim removed 2 bases at V and 5 bases at J, leaving 8 bases unmatched. CDR3 length equals 15 residues. The DNA of the CDR3 is TGTGCCAGCAGTTTAGCGTCAGGGGGAAAATATGGCTACACCTTC. Its protein is CASSLASGGKYGYTF.

A remark on this clonotype: A much larger clonotype is one base distant, so this may be a read error. CDR3 amino acids: CASGLRNEQFF. In DNA, the CDR3 is TGTGCCAGCGGCTTAAGGAACGAGCAGTTCTTC. The rearrangement uses TRBV7-2 and TRBJ2-1, with D uncertain. The CDR3 has 11 residues. Germline V gene lookup returns CDR1 SGHTA and CDR2 FQGNSA.

This clonotype appeared a few times. The chain joins TRBV28 to TRBJ2-1; the match to TRBD2 covers 7 bases. The germline V gene has CDR1 MDHEN and CDR2 SYDVKM. The CDR3 runs to 15 residues. V lost 4 bases and J lost 7; bases outside the gene matches: 10. Here the CDR3 reads CASSWVFAGVNEQFF. The CDR3 DNA is TGTGCCAGCAGTTGGGTCTTTGCGGGGGTAAATGAGCAGTTCTTC.

The V and J genes are TRBV10-3 and TRBJ2-1; 11 bases line up with TRBD2. CDR1 ENHRY and CDR2 SYGVKD come from the germline V gene. V lost 4 bases to trimming and J lost 0 bases; unmatched junction nucleotides: 5. The CDR3 sequence is 17 residues long. The CDR3 region is CAISGASGRPSYNEQFF. The CDR3, as DNA: TGTGCCATCAGTGGCGCTAGCGGGAGGCCCTCCTACAATGAGCAGTTCTTC.

In this sample, this clonotype turned up a few times. V usage is TRBV7-2 and J usage is TRBJ1-4; D possibly corresponds to TRBD1 (5 bases). The CDR3 extends over 15 amino acids. The V end was cut by 2 bases, the J end by 8 bases, with 15 bases between. Germline loops: CDR1 SGHTA, CDR2 FQGNSA. CDR3 amino acids: CASSLTGPSGEKLFF. CDR3 sequence (DNA): TGTGCCAGCAGCTTAACGGGACCAAGCGGGGAAAAACTGTTTTTT. Based on the CDR3 plus reference TRBV7-2 and TRBJ1-4, the full variable domain is GAGVSQSPSNKVTEKGKDVELRCDPISGHTALYWYRQSLGQGLEFLIYFQGNSAPDKSGLPSDRFSAERTGGSVSTLTIQRTQQEDSAVYLCASSLTGPSGEKLFFGSGTQLSVL.

For the CDR3, the DNA is TGTGCCAGCAGTCAACCGGTTACCTACGAGCAGTACGTC. Translated: CASSQPVTYEQYV. V gene TRBV6-2 or TRBV6-3 combines with J gene TRBJ2-7, with D hard to call. This CDR3 spans 13 amino acids. Germline V CDR1 and CDR2: MNHEY, SVGEGT. The V gene lost 5 bases and the J gene lost 2 bases, with 10 bases spanning the gap.

The V gene is TRBV7-2, the J gene TRBJ2-7; 8 nucleotides match TRBD2. Germline V gene sequence: CDR1 SGHTA, CDR2 FQGNSA. The CDR3 length is 15 residues. The trim removed 1 base at V and 2 bases at J, leaving 4 bases unmatched. In DNA, the CDR3 is TGTGCCAGCAGCTTAGATAGCGGGACCGCCTACGAGCAGTACGTC. Translated: CASSLDSGTAYEQYV.

The gene calls are TRBV7-4 and TRBJ2-5, with TRBD2 identical over 11 bases. V trimming: 5 bases; J trimming: 2 bases; junction bases outside the gene matches: 4. Germline V gives CDR1 SGHVT, CDR2 SQSDAQ. The CDR3 has 15 amino acids. CDR3 DNA: TGTGCCAGCAGCGTAGGGACTAGCGGTCAAGAGACCCAGTACTTC. It specifies CASSVGTSGQETQYF.

This chain links TRBV28 with TRBJ1-1; no clear D. Trimming left V 3 bases short and J 2 bases short, with 19 bases between. Per the germline V gene, CDR1 is MDHEN and CDR2 is SYDVKM. CDR3 length equals 17 residues. CDR3 DNA sequence: TGTGCCAGCAGTTTCTCCCCGTCCAACTGGGGTAACACTGAAGCTTTCTTT. Translating gives CASSFSPSNWGNTEAFF.

The J gene is TRBJ2-4, the V gene TRBV6-2 or TRBV6-3; 8 nucleotides agree with TRBD2. Trimming took 2 bases from V and 8 from J; bases not matched to a gene: 8. Germline assignment: CDR1 MNHEY and CDR2 SVGEGT. The CDR3 length is 15 residues. CDR3 coding DNA: TGTGCCAGCAGTTACCCCACTAGCGGCTCGGACATTCAGTACTTC. It specifies CASSYPTSGSDIQYF.

This clonotype appeared a few times. The chain employs TRBV5-1 and TRBJ1-1, with D perhaps matching TRBD1 (5 bases). V was pared by 0 bases and J by 0 bases, with 9 bases between. This CDR3 has 15 amino acids. Per the germline V gene, CDR1 is SGHRS and CDR2 is YFSETQ. The CDR3 protein is CASSLVTGLNTEAFF. Written as DNA, the CDR3 is TGCGCCAGCAGCTTGGTTACGGGGCTGAACACTGAAGCTTTCTTT.

The rearrangement joins TRBV19 to TRBJ2-1, with D maybe TRBD2 (5 bases). Trimming removed 2 bases at V and 1 base at J, with 9 bases between. The V gene's germline CDR1 is LNHDA and CDR2 SQIVND (reference sequence). The CDR3 extends over 15 amino acids. In DNA, the CDR3 is TGTGCCAGTAGTATACGACTAACATCCTACAATGAGCAGTTCTTC. Its protein is CASSIRLTSYNEQFF.

The sample holds many counts of this clonotype. The chain couples TRBV6-2 or TRBV6-3 to TRBJ2-6, with D perhaps TRBD2 (6 bases). The germline V gene has CDR1 MNHEY and CDR2 SVGEGT. The CDR3 runs to 17 residues. V was clipped by 2 bases and J by 1 base, with 12 bases between them. The CDR3 DNA is TGTGCCAGCAGTTACGGAGGGCCCGGGTCTGGGGCCAACGTCCTGACTTTC. It translates to CASSYGGPGSGANVLTF.

This clonotype was counted only a few times. The chain combines TRBV7-2 with TRBJ2-3; 12 nucleotides agree with TRBD1. The CDR3 is 19 residues long. CDR1 and CDR2 from the germline V gene are SGHTA and FQGNSA. With 3 bases clipped from V and 1 base from J, the junction kept 11 bases outside the gene matches. The CDR3 DNA reads TGTGCCAGCAGCTTTCCGGGACAGGGGGCGAGGTTAGGCACAGATACGCAGTATTTT. Translated, it gives CASSFPGQGARLGTDTQYF.

Many counts were recorded for this clonotype. The chain uses TRBV20-1 and TRBJ1-5; 9 positions agree with TRBD1. V lost 6 bases and J lost 1; bases outside the gene matches: 7. This CDR3 spans 15 amino acids. Germline V gene sequence: CDR1 DFQATT, CDR2 SNEGSKA (reference sequence). CDR3 sequence: CSATGTGLSNQPQHF. The CDR3 DNA reads as TGCAGTGCGACCGGGACAGGGCTCAGCAATCAGCCCCAGCATTTT.

The chain recombines TRBV28 with TRBJ2-2; TRBD2 matches at 13 bases. V lost 3 bases to trimming and J lost 0 bases; unmatched junction nucleotides: 4. CDR3 size: 18 residues. Germline V gives CDR1 MDHEN, CDR2 SYDVKM. The CDR3 loop reads CASSFLGTSGANTGELFF. The CDR3, as DNA: TGTGCCAGCAGTTTCCTCGGGACTAGCGGGGCGAACACCGGGGAGCTGTTTTTT.

The J gene is TRBJ2-3, the V gene TRBV11-3; 8 bases map to TRBD1. Losses at the gene ends were 1 base for V and 6 bases for J; bases not matched to a gene: 12. The CDR3 is 17 amino acids. CDR1 and CDR2 (germline): SGHNT, YENEEA. The CDR3 sequence is CASSLGVGAGGIDTQYF. CDR3 DNA: TGTGCCAGCAGCTTAGGGGTCGGGGCAGGGGGCATCGATACGCAGTATTTT.

At least ten counts were recorded for this clonotype. V usage is TRBV28 and J usage is TRBJ1-1; possible D gene TRBD1, 6 bases. The V end lost 3 bases, the J end lost 8 bases, and 13 bases lay between the germline ends. The germline gives CDR1 MDHEN, CDR2 SYDVKM. This CDR3 is built from 13 residues. Here the CDR3 reads CASSLLQGREAFF. The CDR3 DNA reads as TGTGCCAGCAGTTTGCTACAGGGAAGGGAAGCTTTCTTT. Filled out from reference TRBV28 and TRBJ1-1, the complete variable domain reads DVKVTQSSRYLVKRTGEKVFLECVQDMDHENMFWYRQDPGLGLRLIYFSYDVKMKEKGDIPEGYSVSREKKERFSLILESASTNQTSMYLCASSLLQGREAFFGQGTRLTVV.

The chain has TRBV28 and TRBJ2-1; 7 positions match TRBD1. Germline V CDR1 and CDR2: MDHEN, SYDVKM. The CDR3 sequence is 19 residues long. The junction had 16 bases not matched to a gene; V was cut back by 2 bases and J by 3 bases. The CDR3 sequence: CASSLRHSWTGVFYNEQFF. The CDR3 DNA sequence: TGTGCCAGCAGTTTACGCCATTCTTGGACAGGAGTTTTCTACAATGAGCAGTTCTTC.

The chain recombines TRBV10-3 with TRBJ1-1, with D unresolved. From germline, CDR1 is ENHRY and CDR2 SYGVKD. V gave up 7 bases and J gave up 4 bases, with 16 bases separating them. The CDR3 contains 14 residues. CDR3 sequence (DNA): TGTGCCATCACCCAGTCCGGGCTGGGCACTGAAGCTTTCTTT. It encodes CAITQSGLGTEAFF.

This clonotype showed up many times. The J gene is TRBJ2-2, the V gene TRBV7-6; D remains unclear. From germline, CDR1 is SGHVS and CDR2 FNYEAQ. The V end was cut by 0 bases, the J end by 7 bases, with 0 bases between. The CDR3 is 11 amino acids. CDR3 residues: CASSLAGELFF. Written as DNA, the CDR3 is TGTGCCAGCAGCTTAGCCGGGGAGCTGTTTTTT.

This clonotype was seen at least ten times. The chain employs TRBV7-2 and TRBJ2-5, with TRBD2 identical over 14 bases. With V trimmed by 1 base and J by 6 bases, 1 base remained unmatched. Germline CDR1 and CDR2: SGHTA and FQGNSA. The CDR3 is made up of 15 amino acids. The DNA for the CDR3 is TGTGCCAGCAGCTTAGGGACTAGCGGGGGGAAGACCCAGTACTTC. This gives the protein CASSLGTSGGKTQYF.